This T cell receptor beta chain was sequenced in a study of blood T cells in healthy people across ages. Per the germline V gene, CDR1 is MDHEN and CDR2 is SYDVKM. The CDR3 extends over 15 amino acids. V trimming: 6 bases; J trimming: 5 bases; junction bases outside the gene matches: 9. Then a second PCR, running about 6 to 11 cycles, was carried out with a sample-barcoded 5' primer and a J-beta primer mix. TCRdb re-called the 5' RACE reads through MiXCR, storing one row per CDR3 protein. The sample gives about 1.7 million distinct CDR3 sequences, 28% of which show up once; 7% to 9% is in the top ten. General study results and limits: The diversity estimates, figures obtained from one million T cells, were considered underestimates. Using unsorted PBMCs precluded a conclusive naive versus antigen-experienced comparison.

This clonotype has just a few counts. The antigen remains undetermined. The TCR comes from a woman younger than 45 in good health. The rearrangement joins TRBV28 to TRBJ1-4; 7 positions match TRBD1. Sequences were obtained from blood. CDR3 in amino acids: CASSRAGGANEKLFF. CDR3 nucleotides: TGTGCCAGCAGCCGAGCAGGGGGGGCGAATGAAAAACTGTTTTTT.